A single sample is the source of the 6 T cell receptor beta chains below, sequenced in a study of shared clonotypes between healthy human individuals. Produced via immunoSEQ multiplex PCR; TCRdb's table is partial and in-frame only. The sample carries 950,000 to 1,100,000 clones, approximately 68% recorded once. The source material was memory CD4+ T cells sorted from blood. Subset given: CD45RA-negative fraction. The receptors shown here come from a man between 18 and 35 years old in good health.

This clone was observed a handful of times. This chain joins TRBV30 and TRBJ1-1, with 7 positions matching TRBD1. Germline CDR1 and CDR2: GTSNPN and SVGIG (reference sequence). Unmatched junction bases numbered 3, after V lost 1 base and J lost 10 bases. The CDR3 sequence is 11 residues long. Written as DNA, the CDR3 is TGTGCCTGGAGTGAACAGGGGAGAGCTTTCTTT. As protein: CAWSEQGRAFF.

As DNA, the CDR3 is TGTGCCATCAGGAGGGAGGGGTGGGAGCAGTTCTTC. It specifies CAIRREGWEQFF. This chain links TRBV10-3 with TRBJ2-1; TRBD2 aligns across 7 bases. V shed 6 bases, J shed 10 bases, and the junction held 6 bases outside the gene matches. The CDR3 contains 12 residues. Germline-derived CDR1 and CDR2 are ENHRY and SYGVKD.

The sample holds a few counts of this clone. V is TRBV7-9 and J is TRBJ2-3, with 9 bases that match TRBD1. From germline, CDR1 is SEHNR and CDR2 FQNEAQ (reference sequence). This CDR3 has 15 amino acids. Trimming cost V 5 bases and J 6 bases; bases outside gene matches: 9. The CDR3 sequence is CASSPPGQGRDTQYF. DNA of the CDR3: TGTGCCAGCAGCCCGCCGGGACAGGGACGGGATACGCAGTATTTT.

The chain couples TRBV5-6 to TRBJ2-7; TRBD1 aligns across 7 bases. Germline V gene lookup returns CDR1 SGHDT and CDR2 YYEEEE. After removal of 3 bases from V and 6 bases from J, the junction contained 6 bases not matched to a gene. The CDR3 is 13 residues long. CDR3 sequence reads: CASSWDSGGEQYF. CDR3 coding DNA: TGTGCCAGCAGCTGGGACAGCGGAGGCGAGCAGTACTTC. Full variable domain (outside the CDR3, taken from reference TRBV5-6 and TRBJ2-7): DAGVTQSPTHLIKTRGQQVTLRCSPKSGHDTVSWYQQALGQGPQFIFQYYEEEERQRGNFPDRFSGHQFPNYSSELNVNALLLGDSALYLCASSWDSGGEQYFGPGTRLTVT.

The CDR3 DNA follows: TGTGCCAGCAGCTTGACCTGGACAGGGGGCAGGAAAAACTATGGCTACACCTTC. Residues: CASSLTWTGGRKNYGYTF. The V call is TRBV13, the J call TRBJ1-2, with 11 bases identical to TRBD1. Trimming cost V 3 bases and J 2 bases; bases outside gene matches: 11. This CDR3 comprises 18 residues. Germline V lookup: CDR1 PRHDT, CDR2 FYEKMQ (reference sequence).

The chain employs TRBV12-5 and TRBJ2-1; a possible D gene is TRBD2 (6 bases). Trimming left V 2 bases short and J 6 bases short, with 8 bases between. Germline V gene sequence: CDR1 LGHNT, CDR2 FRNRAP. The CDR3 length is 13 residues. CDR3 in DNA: TGTGCTAGTGGTTTGACCGGGGGCAATGAGCAGTTCTTC. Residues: CASGLTGGNEQFF.